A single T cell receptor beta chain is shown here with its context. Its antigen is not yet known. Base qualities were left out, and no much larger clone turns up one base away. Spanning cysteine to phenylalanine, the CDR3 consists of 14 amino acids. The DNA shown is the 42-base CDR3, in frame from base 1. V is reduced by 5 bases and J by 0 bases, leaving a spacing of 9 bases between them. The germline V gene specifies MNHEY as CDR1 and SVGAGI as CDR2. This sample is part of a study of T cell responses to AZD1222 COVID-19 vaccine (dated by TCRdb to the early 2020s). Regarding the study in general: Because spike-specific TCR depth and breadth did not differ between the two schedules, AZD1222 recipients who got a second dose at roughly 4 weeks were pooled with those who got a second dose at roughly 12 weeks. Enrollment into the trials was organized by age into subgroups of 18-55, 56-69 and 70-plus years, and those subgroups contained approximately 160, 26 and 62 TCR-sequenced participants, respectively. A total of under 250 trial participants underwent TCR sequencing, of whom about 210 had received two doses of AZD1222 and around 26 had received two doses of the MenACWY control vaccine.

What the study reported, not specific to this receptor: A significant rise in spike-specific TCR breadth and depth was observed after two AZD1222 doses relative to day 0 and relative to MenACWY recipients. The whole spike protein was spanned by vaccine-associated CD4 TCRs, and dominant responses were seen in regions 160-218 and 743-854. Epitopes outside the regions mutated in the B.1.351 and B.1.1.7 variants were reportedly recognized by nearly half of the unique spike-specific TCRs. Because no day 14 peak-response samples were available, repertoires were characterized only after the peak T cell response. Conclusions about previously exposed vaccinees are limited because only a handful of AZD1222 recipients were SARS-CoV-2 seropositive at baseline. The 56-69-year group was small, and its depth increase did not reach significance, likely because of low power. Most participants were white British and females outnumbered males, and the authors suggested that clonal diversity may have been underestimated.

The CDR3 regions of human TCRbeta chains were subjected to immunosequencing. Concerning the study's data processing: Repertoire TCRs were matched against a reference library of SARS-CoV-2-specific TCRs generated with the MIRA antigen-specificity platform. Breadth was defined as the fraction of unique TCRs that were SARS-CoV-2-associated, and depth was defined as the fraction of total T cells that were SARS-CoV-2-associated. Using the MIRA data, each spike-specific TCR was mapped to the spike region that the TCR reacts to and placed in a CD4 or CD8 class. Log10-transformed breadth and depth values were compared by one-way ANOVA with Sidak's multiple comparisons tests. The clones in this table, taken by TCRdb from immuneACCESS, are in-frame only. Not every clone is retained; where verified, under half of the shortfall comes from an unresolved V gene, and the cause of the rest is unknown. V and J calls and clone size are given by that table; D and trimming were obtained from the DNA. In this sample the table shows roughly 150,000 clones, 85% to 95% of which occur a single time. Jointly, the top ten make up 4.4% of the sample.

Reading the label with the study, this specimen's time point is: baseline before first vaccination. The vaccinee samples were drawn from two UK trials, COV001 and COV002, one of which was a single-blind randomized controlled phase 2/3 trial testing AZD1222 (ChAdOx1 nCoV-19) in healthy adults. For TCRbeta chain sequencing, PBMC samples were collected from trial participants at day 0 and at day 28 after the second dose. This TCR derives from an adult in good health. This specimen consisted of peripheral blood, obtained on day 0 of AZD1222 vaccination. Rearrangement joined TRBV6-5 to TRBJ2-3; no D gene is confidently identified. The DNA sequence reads TGTGCCAGCAGTCCACCTACTAGCACAGATACGCAGTATTTT. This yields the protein CASSPPTSTDTQYF.